This T cell receptor beta chain was documented in a study of T cell changes during pregnancy in multiple sclerosis. Germline-derived CDR1 and CDR2 are KGHSH and LQKENI. The CDR3 has 15 amino acids. Trimming pared 2 bases from V and 7 bases from J, leaving 17 bases between. Using immunoSEQ multiplex PCR, the repertoire was profiled, and TCRdb retains in-frame clones only, with some absent. The sample shows under 50,000 clones, roughly 93% of them seen only once. The receptor was derived from a female donor in good health, enrolled as a control in a pregnancy study. This specimen was CD4+ T cells from peripheral blood mononuclear cells, taken in the second trimester of pregnancy. The chain links TRBV18 to TRBJ1-1; D unresolved. DNA for the CDR3: TGTGCCAGCTCACCAGTGGGAGCTATGAGGCATGAAGCTTTCTTT. It translates to CASSPVGAMRHEAFF.